Below, 5 T cell receptor beta chains from the same sample are listed, as sequenced in a study of shared clonotypes between healthy human individuals. Sequencing used immunoSEQ multiplex PCR; TCRdb keeps in-frame clones, though not all of them. This sample has more than 550,000 clones, with approximately 72% found just once. Sample: memory CD4+ T cells sorted from blood. Subset here: CD45RA-negative fraction. The receptors originated from a woman aged 30 to 39 in good health.

The DNA for the CDR3 is TGTGCCAGCAGTTATGAGAGAGACACTGAAGCTTTCTTT. It is translated as CASSYERDTEAFF. The V gene is TRBV6-5, the J gene TRBJ1-1; D gene ambiguous. The CDR3 loop spans 13 amino acids. V dropped 3 bases and J dropped 3 bases, with 8 bases sitting between them. In germline, CDR1 is MNHEY, CDR2 SVGAGI.

This sequence joins TRBV4-2 and TRBJ2-7; 7 bases match TRBD2. V lost 1 base to trimming and J lost 4 bases; unmatched junction nucleotides: 10. Per germline, CDR1 LGHNA and CDR2 YNFKEQ. This CDR3 is 16 amino acids long. In DNA form, the CDR3 reads TGTGCCAGCAGCCAAGGGGGGGGAGGCCCCACATACGAGCAGTACTTC. Its protein is CASSQGGGGPTYEQYF.

The rearrangement links TRBV5-6 to TRBJ2-6, with D maybe TRBD1 (5 bases). The V end lost 0 bases, the J end lost 7 bases, and 14 bases lay between the germline ends. The CDR3 runs to 16 residues. The germline V gene encodes CDR1 SGHDT and CDR2 YYEEEE. The CDR3 loop is CASSLEIGEIANVLTF. The CDR3 DNA reads TGTGCCAGCAGCTTGGAAATAGGGGAAATTGCCAACGTCCTGACTTTC.

V and J are TRBV6-1 and TRBJ2-5, with TRBD2 matching 10 bases. The CDR3 loop spans 15 amino acids. V lost 3 bases, J lost 9 bases, and 10 bases stayed unmatched. Looked up from germline, CDR1 is MNHNS and CDR2 is SASEGT. CDR3 residues: CASSDSGRPDISQYF. The CDR3, as DNA: TGTGCCAGCAGTGATAGCGGGAGGCCCGATATTTCCCAGTACTTC.

This clone has ten or more counts. The chain couples TRBV19 to TRBJ2-1; D is possibly TRBD2 (6 bases). The V end was cut by 5 bases, the J end by 2 bases, with 19 bases between. The length of the CDR3 is 17 residues. Germline CDR1 and CDR2: LNHDA and SQIVND (reference sequence). The CDR3 coding sequence is TGTGCCAGTAGTCCCCACAGGAGCGGGTCTACCTACAATGAGCAGTTCTTC. Translation: CASSPHRSGSTYNEQFF. Filled out from reference TRBV19 and TRBJ2-1, the complete variable domain reads DGGITQSPKYLFRKEGQNVTLSCEQNLNHDAMYWYRQDPGQGLRLIYYSQIVNDFQKGDIAEGYSVSREKKESFPLTVTSAQKNPTAFYLCASSPHRSGSTYNEQFFGPGTRLTVL.